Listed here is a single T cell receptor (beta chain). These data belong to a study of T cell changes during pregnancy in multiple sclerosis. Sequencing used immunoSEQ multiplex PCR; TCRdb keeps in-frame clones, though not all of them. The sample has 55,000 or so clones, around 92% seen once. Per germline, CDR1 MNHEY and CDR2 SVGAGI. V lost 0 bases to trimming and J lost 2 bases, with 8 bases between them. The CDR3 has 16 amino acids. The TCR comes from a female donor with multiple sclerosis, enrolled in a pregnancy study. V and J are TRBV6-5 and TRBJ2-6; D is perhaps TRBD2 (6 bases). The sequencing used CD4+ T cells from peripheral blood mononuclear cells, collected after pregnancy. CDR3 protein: CASSYSGGAGANVLTF. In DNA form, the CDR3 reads TGTGCCAGCAGTTACTCAGGCGGGGCTGGGGCCAACGTCCTGACTTTC.